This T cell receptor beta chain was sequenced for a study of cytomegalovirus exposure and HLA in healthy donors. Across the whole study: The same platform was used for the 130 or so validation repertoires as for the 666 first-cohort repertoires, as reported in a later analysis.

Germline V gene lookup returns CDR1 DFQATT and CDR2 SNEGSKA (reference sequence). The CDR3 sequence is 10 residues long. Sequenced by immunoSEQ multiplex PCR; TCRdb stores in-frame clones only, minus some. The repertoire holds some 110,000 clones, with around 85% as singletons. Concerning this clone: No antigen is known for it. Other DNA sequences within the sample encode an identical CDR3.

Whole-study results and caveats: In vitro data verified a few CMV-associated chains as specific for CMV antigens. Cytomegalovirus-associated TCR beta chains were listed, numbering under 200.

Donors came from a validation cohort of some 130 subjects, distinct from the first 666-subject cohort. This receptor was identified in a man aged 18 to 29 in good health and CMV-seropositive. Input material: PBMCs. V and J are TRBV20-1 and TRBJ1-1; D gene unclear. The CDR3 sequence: CRAMNTEAFF. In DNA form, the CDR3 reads TGCAGAGCCATGAACACTGAAGCTTTCTTT.